Below are 14 T cell receptor beta chains sequenced from a single sample in a study of blood T cell repertoires in COVID-19 (dated by TCRdb to 2020 to 2022). Library method: the immunoSEQ multiplex PCR assay. TCRdb provides this immuneACCESS table in a form limited to in-frame rearrangements. Some clones are lacking; in checked studies, under half of them reflect an unresolved V gene, and why the rest are absent is not known. This sample lists over 70,000 clones; almost 85% were detected once. Of the sample, about 10% is held by the ten largest clones. The sequencing input was peripheral blood. The receptors were gathered from a man in his fifties or sixties with acute or convalescent COVID-19.

The chain joins TRBV4-3 to TRBJ2-2, with 7 nucleotides matching TRBD1. The CDR3 spans 15 residues. V dropped 0 bases and J dropped 7; count of bases not matched to a gene: 5. Germline V gene data show CDR1 as LGHNA and CDR2 as YSLEER. CDR3 region: CASSQEQTGYGELFF. In DNA, the CDR3 is TGCGCCAGCAGCCAAGAGCAGACAGGGTACGGGGAGCTGTTTTTT.

The rearrangement links TRBV2 to TRBJ2-3; 9 nucleotides agree with TRBD1. Germline CDR1 and CDR2: SNHLY and FYNNEI. The CDR3 consists of 15 residues. The ends lost 6 bases at V and 1 base at J; junction bases unmatched: 5. The CDR3 loop reads CASSRQGEGTDTQYF. Here the CDR3 DNA reads TGTGCCAGCAGCCGACAGGGGGAGGGCACAGATACGCAGTATTTT.

V and J are TRBV27 and TRBJ1-1; D not resolved. The CDR3 sequence is 13 residues long. The V end was cut by 3 bases, the J end by 4 bases, with 9 bases between. Germline CDR1 and CDR2: MNHEY and SMNVEV (reference sequence). This CDR3 reads CASSFSSGTEAFF. The CDR3 nucleotides are TGTGCCAGCAGTTTTAGTTCGGGCACTGAAGCTTTCTTT.

In this sample, this clone is medium-sized. The chain couples TRBV5-1 to TRBJ2-2; D gene unclear. Deletions cut 0 bases from V and 3 bases from J, with 3 bases between. The CDR3 is 13 amino acids. Per the germline V gene, CDR1 is SGHRS and CDR2 is YFSETQ. The CDR3 DNA reads as TGCGCCAGCAGCTTGGCGGACACCGGGGAGCTGTTTTTT. Translating gives CASSLADTGELFF.

The chain has TRBV6-5 and TRBJ2-7; 9 bases agree with TRBD1. V was pared by 2 bases and J by 4 bases, with 6 bases of the junction left unmatched. Germline assignment: CDR1 MNHEY and CDR2 SVGAGI. This CDR3 is 15 amino acids long. CDR3 in DNA: TGTGCCAGCAGTTACCGCCGGACAGGGGAGTACGAGCAGTACTTC. The encoded protein is CASSYRRTGEYEQYF.

This clone was seen once. The chain combines TRBV19 with TRBJ1-5; D is uncertain. Germline CDR1 reads LNHDA; CDR2 reads SQIVND (reference sequence). CDR3 size: 11 residues. Trimming took 5 bases from V and 10 from J, leaving 9 bases between them. CDR3 coding DNA: TGTGCCAGTAGTGAGGGTCCACCCCAGCATTTT. Translating it yields CASSEGPPQHF.

This clone was observed a few times. The chain uses TRBV5-1 and TRBJ2-3; TRBD2 matches at 7 bases. J was trimmed by 2 bases and V by 4 bases; bases with no gene match: 4. Germline V lookup: CDR1 SGHRS, CDR2 YFSETQ. This CDR3 has 14 residues. DNA for the CDR3: TGCGCCAGCAGCCTGAGCGGGGTCACAGATACGCAGTATTTT. This sequence encodes CASSLSGVTDTQYF.

The rearrangement uses TRBV4-2 and TRBJ2-3, with 10 bases that match TRBD2. Germline trimming cut 4 bases from V and 7 bases from J; bases unmatched to any gene: 14. Germline CDR1 reads LGHNA; CDR2 reads YNFKEQ. The CDR3 has 17 amino acids. The CDR3, as DNA: TGTGCCAGCAGCCCGAATACCGGGACTAGCGTCGTTAATACGCAGTATTTT. It yields the protein CASSPNTGTSVVNTQYF.

This chain joins TRBV9 and TRBJ1-2, with 7 bases aligning to TRBD1. Germline V gives CDR1 SGDLS, CDR2 YYNGEE. J gave up 4 bases and V 5 bases, and 8 bases lay outside the gene matches. CDR3 size: 14 residues. CDR3 amino acids: CASSHTGESYGYTF. The DNA for the CDR3 is TGTGCCAGCAGTCACACAGGGGAGAGCTATGGCTACACCTTC.

The chain links TRBV7-2 to TRBJ1-4; D is unclear. The CDR3 runs to 14 residues. Germline CDR1 SGHTA, CDR2 FQGNSA. Trimming left V 4 bases short and J 3 bases short, with 9 bases between. CDR3 loop: CASSSYNPNEKLFF. The CDR3 bases are TGTGCCAGCAGCTCCTATAATCCTAATGAAAAACTGTTTTTT.

CDR3 in DNA: TGTGCCAGCAGTGACAGGTTCTATTATGAGCAGTTCTTC. It translates to CASSDRFYYEQFF. V gene TRBV9 combines with J gene TRBJ2-1; D may be TRBD1 (6 bases). The V end lost 5 bases, the J end lost 8 bases, and 14 bases lay between the germline ends. Per germline, CDR1 SGDLS and CDR2 YYNGEE. This CDR3 region has 13 residues.

The chain uses TRBV15 and TRBJ1-2; 7 nucleotides agree with TRBD1. The CDR3 runs to 13 residues. V shed 2 bases, J shed 6 bases, and the junction held 3 bases outside the gene matches. Germline V lookup: CDR1 LNHNV, CDR2 YYDKDF (reference sequence). CDR3 DNA sequence: TGTGCCACCAGCAGAAACAGGGGTGATGGCTACACCTTC. Translated: CATSRNRGDGYTF.

The chain is built from TRBV4-3 and TRBJ2-7, with 9 bases lining up with TRBD2. The CDR3 consists of 16 residues. The V gene's germline CDR1 is LGHNA and CDR2 YSLEER. V lost 0 bases and J lost 4; bases outside the gene matches: 7. CDR3 protein: CASSQDLHSGGYEQYF. CDR3 in DNA: TGCGCCAGCAGCCAAGACCTTCATAGCGGGGGTTACGAGCAGTACTTC.

The chain combines TRBV19 with TRBJ2-3; 10 bases are shared with TRBD2. In germline, CDR1 is LNHDA, CDR2 SQIVND (reference sequence). The CDR3 runs 15 residues. The J segment lost 4 bases and the V segment lost 1 base, leaving 2 bases of the junction unmatched. CDR3 DNA sequence: TGTGCCAGTAGTATAGGGAGCGGGAGGGCAGATACGCAGTATTTT. This sequence encodes CASSIGSGRADTQYF.